One sample yielded the 17 T cell receptor beta chains listed below, sequenced in a study of graft-versus-host responses after intestinal transplantation. The protocol was immunoSEQ multiplex PCR, while the TCRdb copy is restricted to in-frame clones and leaves out a portion. The table lists some 150,000 clones, nearly 95% of them singletons. What these receptors recognize is not known. This specimen consisted of unstimulated CD4+ T cells sorted from spleen or lymph node cells, obtained before intestinal transplant. These receptors all come from a human donor who received an intestinal transplant.

The chain uses TRBV18 and TRBJ1-1; D gene uncertain. The CDR3 runs 16 residues. The V end lost 6 bases, the J end lost 3 bases, and 20 bases lay between the germline ends. Germline CDR1 and CDR2: KGHSH and LQKENI. This CDR3 is CASSQLPSGRDTEAFF. CDR3 bases: TGTGCCAGCTCGCAACTCCCGTCGGGAAGGGACACTGAAGCTTTCTTT.

This rearrangement joins TRBV21-1 to TRBJ2-1; the table's TRBD2 call for D was not verified on the DNA. TRBV21-1 represents a pseudogene. This CDR3 contains 18 residues. The CDR3 DNA reads as TGTGCCAGCAGCAAAAACCCCCATAGCGGGTGCTTGAACAATGAGCAGTTCTTC. Translating it yields CASSKNPHSGCLNNEQFF.

The V gene is TRBV23-1, the J gene TRBJ1-1, with D perhaps matching TRBD1 (5 bases). TRBV23-1 is noted as an ORF with a role that remains uncertain. CDR3 size: 15 residues. The CDR3 DNA is TGCGCTTCCCACGGGGACCCGTTCATGAACACTGAAGCTTTCTTT. This translates into CASHGDPFMNTEAFF.

The J gene is TRBJ2-3, the V gene TRBV29-1, with a possible D match to TRBD1 (6 bases). Germline V gene sequence: CDR1 SQVTM, CDR2 ANQGSEA. Trimming removed 4 bases from V and 2 bases from J, with 16 bases in between. CDR3 size: 15 residues. The CDR3 DNA sequence: TGCAGCGTTGCAGGCCCGACAGGCCCCACAGATACGCAGTATTTT. Translating gives CSVAGPTGPTDTQYF.

The chain employs TRBV19 and TRBJ2-7, with 12 bases fitting TRBD2. The junction had 13 bases not matched to a gene; V was cut back by 4 bases and J by 3 bases. The length of the CDR3 is 18 residues. CDR1 is LNHDA and CDR2 is SQIVND in the germline V gene (reference sequence). The CDR3 spells CASSKGLAGQGVRYEQYF. In nucleotides, the CDR3 is TGTGCCAGTAGTAAGGGACTAGCGGGCCAGGGAGTTCGCTACGAGCAGTACTTC. Combining the CDR3 with reference TRBV19 and TRBJ2-7 gives the whole variable domain DGGITQSPKYLFRKEGQNVTLSCEQNLNHDAMYWYRQDPGQGLRLIYYSQIVNDFQKGDIAEGYSVSREKKESFPLTVTSAQKNPTAFYLCASSKGLAGQGVRYEQYFGPGTRLTVT.

The DNA of the CDR3 is TGTGCCAGCAGTGGAATAGGAGGCTATAATTCACCCCTCCACTTT. It translates to CASSGIGGYNSPLHF. The chain links TRBV6-1 to TRBJ1-6; no definite D call. V was cut by 4 bases and J by 3 bases, with 10 bases left in between. CDR1 MNHNS and CDR2 SASEGT come from the germline V gene. This CDR3 has 15 amino acids.

This chain joins TRBV4-1 and TRBJ2-2; 8 bases line up with TRBD2. This CDR3 comprises 14 residues. Per the germline V gene, CDR1 is MGHRA and CDR2 is YSYEKL. V was clipped by 4 bases and J by 7 bases; unmatched bases: 5. For the CDR3, the DNA is TGCGCCAGCAGCCCGCGGGAGGACCACGGGGAGCTGTTTTTT. This codes for CASSPREDHGELFF.

As DNA, the CDR3 is TGTGCCAGCAGCCCCGATGCGGACAATGAGCAGTTCTTC. Protein sequence: CASSPDADNEQFF. The chain joins TRBV9 to TRBJ2-1; D is unresolved. Germline CDR1 reads SGDLS; CDR2 reads YYNGEE. V lost 4 bases and J lost 5, with 10 bases in between. The CDR3 is 13 amino acids.

This clone showed up just once. J is TRBJ2-7 and V is TRBV5-1, with 8 nucleotides matching TRBD2. The CDR3 has 13 residues. Per germline, CDR1 SGHRS and CDR2 YFSETQ. The V gene end was trimmed by 6 bases and the J gene end by 4 bases; junction bases not matched to a gene: 6. In DNA form, the CDR3 reads TGCGCCAGCACCACTGGCGGGGGGTACGAGCAGTACTTC. Translating gives CASTTGGGYEQYF.

The genes are TRBV6-5 and TRBJ1-2; 7 bases line up with TRBD1. Germline-derived CDR1 and CDR2 are MNHEY and SVGAGI. Trimming at V came to 10 bases and at J to 3 bases, leaving 8 bases not matched to a gene. The CDR3 contains 13 residues. CDR3 in DNA: TGTGCCACCCGCTTAACAGGGGACTATGGCTACACCTTC. Translating it yields CATRLTGDYGYTF.

The J gene is TRBJ2-7, the V gene TRBV5-1; weak D call: TRBD1 (6 bases). Looked up from germline, CDR1 is SGHRS and CDR2 is YFSETQ. V was cut by 0 bases and J by 5 bases, with 12 bases left in between. The CDR3 contains 14 residues. CDR3 loop: CASSLDRVTNEQYF. Here the CDR3 DNA reads TGCGCCAGCAGCTTGGACAGGGTAACAAACGAGCAGTACTTC. The whole variable domain, filled in from reference TRBV5-1 and TRBJ2-7, reads KAGVTQTPRYLIKTRGQQVTLSCSPISGHRSVSWYQQTPGQGLQFLFEYFSETQRNKGNFPGRFSGRQFSNSRSEMNVSTLELGDSALYLCASSLDRVTNEQYFGPGTRLTVT.

The chain combines TRBV6-1 with TRBJ2-7; no clear D gene. Germline values: CDR1 MNHNS, CDR2 SASEGT. The CDR3 length is 11 residues. V lost 3 bases and J 10 bases, leaving 10 bases between the germline ends. For the CDR3, the DNA is TGTGCCAGCAGTGACAGGCTTGAACAGTACTTC. This translates into CASSDRLEQYF.

The rearrangement uses TRBV7-2 and TRBJ2-7, with D tentatively TRBD1 (6 bases). V was pared by 5 bases and J by 0 bases, with 14 bases between. The V gene's germline CDR1 is SGHTA and CDR2 FQGNSA. The CDR3 has 15 amino acids. CDR3 DNA sequence: TGTGCCAGCAGCCGACGGACAGTGAGCTCCTACGAGCAGTACTTC. Translating it yields CASSRRTVSSYEQYF.

The chain carries TRBV28 and TRBJ2-7, with D unresolved. V was trimmed by 5 bases and J by 1 base, leaving 9 bases between them. CDR1 is MDHEN and CDR2 is SYDVKM in the germline V gene. This CDR3 spans 13 amino acids. The CDR3 sequence: CASSPPPSYEQYF. CDR3 DNA: TGTGCCAGCAGTCCGCCCCCATCCTACGAGCAGTACTTC.

The chain uses TRBV5-4 and TRBJ1-3, with D perhaps matching TRBD1 (6 bases). CDR1 SGHNT and CDR2 YYREEE come from the germline V gene (reference sequence). The CDR3 length is 15 residues. Trimming left V 3 bases short and J 4 bases short, with 14 bases between. The CDR3 reads CASSWATGTGNTIYF. For the CDR3, the DNA is TGTGCCAGCAGCTGGGCTACAGGGACCGGAAACACCATATATTTT.

The CDR3 is CASRSGRPYEQYF. For the CDR3, the DNA is TGTGCCAGTCGTAGCGGGAGGCCCTACGAGCAGTACTTC. The chain is built from TRBV6-5 and TRBJ2-5, with 10 bases aligning to TRBD2. The J call is uncertain, as TRBJ2-7 better fits the DNA end. The CDR3 has 13 residues. The germline gives CDR1 MNHEY, CDR2 SVGAGI.

The rearrangement links TRBV7-6 to TRBJ2-7; D gene ambiguous. CDR3 length: 15 amino acids. Deletions cut 6 bases from V and 0 bases from J, with 15 bases between. The V gene's germline CDR1 is SGHVS and CDR2 FNYEAQ. The DNA of the CDR3 is TGTGCCAGCAGGCGACTCCGGTGGGGCTCCTACGAGCAGTACTTC. Translated: CASRRLRWGSYEQYF.